One T cell receptor beta chain is described in this entry. The TCR library protocol was used to attach unique molecular identifiers. These identifiers were attached to individual cDNA molecules. TCRdb reanalysed the 5' RACE reads using MiXCR and keeps one entry per CDR3 protein. The profile covers about 62,000 distinct CDR3 sequences, with roughly 8.8% appearing a single time and 1.2% taken by the ten largest. The data are from a study of early T cells in non-severe SARS-CoV-2 infection. The CDR3 is 13 residues long. Trimming took off 2 bases at V and 5 bases at J, with 9 bases between the two ends. Germline V gene data show CDR1 as SGHRS and CDR2 as YFSETQ.

The sequenced sample consisted of whole blood. The chain employs TRBV5-1 and TRBJ2-3; D unclear. This TCR was recovered from an adult who was a healthcare worker with PCR-confirmed SARS-CoV-2 infection or an uninfected control (not recorded which). The CDR3 region is CASSLSLRDTQYF. As DNA, the CDR3 is TGCGCCAGCAGCTTAAGTTTAAGAGATACGCAGTATTTT.